Listed below are T cell receptor beta chains from one sample, sequenced in a study of early T cells in non-severe SARS-CoV-2 infection. In TCRdb, the 5' RACE reads were re-called with MiXCR into one record per CDR3 protein. The sample shows about 58,000 distinct CDR3 sequences, 12% of them seen only once. Specimen: whole blood, collected at baseline. The receptors originated from an adult who was a healthcare worker with PCR-confirmed SARS-CoV-2 infection or an uninfected control (not recorded which). The donor label of this sample is uncertain. Each CDR3 is given with its conserved first and last residue.

v_gene,CDR3aa
TRBV9,CASSVHRNTEAFF
TRBV19,CASGSGGALETQYF
TRBV11-2,CASSPARGLPSTDTQYF
TRBV6-1,CASSAPLGTQYF
TRBV19,CASSIGRGIGEQFF
TRBV3-1,CASSQGGWDRALYEKLFF
TRBV5-1,CASSSIPGQNTEAFF
TRBV7-9,CASSYGNSNQPQHF
TRBV6-1,CTADRVYGYTF
TRBV20-1,CSASSGHPVNTEAFF
TRBV6-6,CASSPMTGRSYGYTF
TRBV4-1,CASSQKAYPGQGPSSTDTQYF
TRBV10-1,CASSSGTAKEKLFF
TRBV5-4,CASSLDPGRTNTGELFF
TRBV24-1,CATSDLQGSSGRTDTQYF
TRBV20-1,CSAQDAGRSTGELFF
TRBV11-2,CANSLAQGADTDTQYF
TRBV11-2,CASSPGLAGGRDTQYF
TRBV20-1,CSARVRSGGAVTYNEQFF
TRBV2,CASVKERGPINYGYTF
TRBV5-4,CASSLARGTGTYNEQFF
TRBV10-3,CASGTVSSGNTIYF
TRBV3-1,CASSRTSQGNTEAFF
TRBV9,CASSVGHENEQFF
TRBV27,CASSWSLDGSYNEQFF
TRBV5-1,CASSVTRGADTQYF
TRBV5-4,CASSSGFGGARYEQFF
TRBV5-1,CASSFDGNTIYF
TRBV6-6,CATRNRQGGQPQHF
TRBV7-8,CASSSDRGVEAFF
TRBV5-6,CASSLGTAPEQFF
TRBV21-1,CASSKKGRRNTGELFF
TRBV7-7,CASTTHRDYSGANVLTF
TRBV29-1,CSVDSRVEQFF
TRBV5-1,CASSPGGLRNTEAFF
TRBV4-1,CASSQDSPAGQETQYF
TRBV2,CASGGGHNEQFF
TRBV6-1,CASSVRDYLTGELFF
TRBV27,CASSSLGTKALNQPQHF
TRBV20-1,CSARVPLAGPDTQYF
TRBV11-2,CASSPGRGSDEKLFF
TRBV11-2,CASSPLGTLTTNEQFF
TRBV15,CATSRDRPTKNIQYF
TRBV5-4,CASSPGGQGSDGYTF
TRBV3-1,CASSPTGDYYNEQFF
TRBV18,CASSLGQGAYNEQFF
TRBV10-2,CASSETGVSYNEQFF
TRBV7-4,CASSPHGATGANVLTF
TRBV18,CASSPGIANEKLFF
TRBV18,CASLQGVDTEAFF
TRBV7-2,CASSRFIDTQYF
TRBV3-1,CASSQVRGQGSTEVFF
TRBV5-1,CASSFLQTQQETQYF
TRBV7-2,CASSQGVRPNSPLHF
TRBV6-1,CASSVLGAQPQHF